The rows below give T cell receptor beta chains drawn from one sample of a study of blood T cells in healthy people across ages. Using its own MiXCR run on the 5' RACE reads, TCRdb lists one record per CDR3 protein. The sample lists some 1.8 million distinct CDR3 sequences, 30% to 40% occurring once. The sample comprised blood. The origin of the receptors is a human donor in good health. Both conserved end residues are part of each CDR3. The D gene is left open where the match is weak. The size field is filled for only some rows; it gives once, few, many or a size class.

TRBD2 | TRBJ2-3 | 14 | TRBV6-5 | few | CASSGAGGIDTQYF | TGTGCCAGCAGCGGAGCGGGGGGAATAGATACGCAGTATTTT
TRBD1 | TRBJ2-2 | 17 | TRBV7-8 | once | CASSSIWTGRPTGELFF | TGTGCCAGCAGCTCCATATGGACAGGACGACCGACCGGGGAGCTGTTTTTT
- | TRBJ2-1 | 16 | TRBV13 | - | CASSPVGSSSYNEQFF | TGTGCCAGCAGCCCAGTAGGTAGTAGCTCCTACAATGAGCAGTTCTTC
- | TRBJ2-1 | 15 | TRBV29-1 | - | CSVVLGTLSYNEQFF | TGCAGCGTTGTCCTAGGGACCCTCTCCTACAATGAGCAGTTCTTC
- | TRBJ2-1 | 13 | TRBV6-1 | few | CASSWTDRNEQFF | TGTGCCAGCAGCTGGACAGATCGCAATGAGCAGTTCTTC
- | TRBJ1-2 | 13 | TRBV29-1 | few | CSVDKTESYGYTF | TGCAGCGTGGATAAGACCGAATCCTATGGCTACACCTTC
- | TRBJ2-5 | 14 | TRBV7-2 | - | CASSRGMYQETQYF | TGTGCCAGCAGCAGGGGAATGTACCAAGAGACCCAGTACTTC
- | TRBJ2-7 | 13 | TRBV27 | - | CASSFTSSHEQYF | TGTGCCAGCAGTTTCACATCCTCCCACGAGCAGTACTTC
- | TRBJ1-5 | 15 | TRBV6-5 | - | CASRFSAYSNQPQHF | TGTGCCAGCCGCTTTTCAGCCTATAGCAATCAGCCCCAGCATTTT
TRBD2 | TRBJ2-1 | 14 | TRBV20-1 | few | CSAPPGGGYNEQFF | TGCAGTGCTCCTCCTGGGGGGGGTTACAATGAGCAGTTCTTC
TRBD2 | TRBJ2-7 | 15 | TRBV20-1 | - | CSARDTSGVSYEQYF | TGCAGTGCTAGAGACACTAGCGGGGTTTCCTACGAGCAGTACTTC
- | TRBJ1-1 | 14 | TRBV7-9 | - | CASSAHGGGTEAFF | TGTGCCAGCAGCGCCCATGGGGGAGGCACTGAAGCTTTCTTT
TRBD2 | TRBJ2-5 | 16 | TRBV6-2/TRBV6-3 | - | CASSYAAGGTLTTQYF | TGTGCCAGCAGTTACGCAGCGGGGGGCACCCTTACGACCCAGTACTTC
- | TRBJ1-4 | 15 | TRBV7-2 | - | CASSLARGVGEKLFF | TGTGCCAGCAGCTTAGCAAGGGGGGTCGGGGAAAAACTGTTTTTT
- | TRBJ2-3 | 11 | TRBV20-1 | few | CSARDRVTQYF | TGCAGTGCTAGAGATCGGGTTACGCAGTATTTT
- | TRBJ2-1 | 17 | TRBV5-5 | - | CASSSERGWGAYNEQFF | TGTGCCAGCAGCTCCGAGAGGGGCTGGGGGGCATACAACGAGCAGTTCTTC
TRBD1 | TRBJ1-6 | 15 | TRBV7-2 | - | CASSRATGQNSPLHF | TGTGCCAGCAGCAGGGCGACAGGGCAGAATTCACCCCTCCACTTT
- | TRBJ2-7 | 16 | TRBV4-2 | few | CASSQGWQDQRKEQYF | TGTGCCAGCAGCCAAGGTTGGCAGGATCAACGGAAAGAGCAGTACTTC
TRBD1 | TRBJ2-1 | 14 | TRBV24-1 | - | CATSDSYGTSGGFF | TGTGCCACCAGTGATTCCTACGGCACCTCAGGGGGGTTCTTC
TRBD2 | TRBJ2-7 | 14 | TRBV7-2 | few | CASSLEISGAEQYF | TGTGCCAGCAGCTTAGAGATTAGCGGGGCCGAGCAGTACTTC
- | TRBJ1-1 | 12 | TRBV20-1 | - | CSAMKGYTEAFF | TGCAGTGCTATGAAGGGGTACACTGAAGCTTTCTTT
- | TRBJ2-5 | 15 | TRBV4-1 | - | CVSSQAWQMGETQYF | TGCGTCAGCAGCCAAGCCTGGCAGATGGGGGAGACCCAGTACTTC
- | TRBJ2-5 | 17 | TRBV7-9 | many | CASSHAGTPTPRETQYF | TGTGCCAGCAGCCACGCCGGGACACCAACCCCCCGGGAGACCCAGTACTTC
TRBD1 | TRBJ2-5 | 14 | TRBV12-3/TRBV12-4 | - | CASTKTGVQETQYF | TGTGCCAGCACTAAAACAGGGGTCCAAGAGACCCAGTACTTC
- | TRBJ1-2 | 15 | TRBV21-1 | - | CASSFRDTNNYGYTF | TGTGCCAGCAGCTTTCGGGACACCAATAACTATGGCTACACCTTC
TRBD1 | TRBJ2-7 | 22 | TRBV4-1 | - | CASSQEAGGETGILPSRFGQYF | TGCGCCAGCAGCCAAGAGGCAGGAGGCGAGACAGGGATTTTGCCTTCTAGGTTTGGGCAGTACTTC
- | TRBJ2-5 | 14 | TRBV6-2/TRBV6-3 | - | CAIGGGGAKGTQYF | TGTGCCATCGGAGGAGGGGGCGCGAAGGGGACCCAGTACTTC
- | TRBJ1-2 | 17 | TRBV3-1 | few | CASSQNWFRGAGLGYTF | TGTGCCAGCAGCCAAAATTGGTTCAGAGGGGCAGGGTTGGGCTACACCTTC
- | TRBJ2-7 | 14 | TRBV20-1 | few | CSARIDEIAYEQYF | TGCAGTGCTAGAATCGACGAAATAGCCTACGAGCAGTACTTC
- | TRBJ2-2 | 13 | TRBV7-2 | few | CANSPGGTGELFF | TGTGCCAACAGCCCTGGTGGGACCGGGGAGCTGTTTTTT
- | TRBJ2-7 | 15 | TRBV2 | - | CASRGNQGKVYEQYF | TGTGCCAGCAGGGGTAATCAGGGGAAAGTCTACGAGCAGTACTTC
- | TRBJ1-2 | 15 | TRBV18 | few | CASSPPGGARGGYTF | TGTGCCAGCTCACCACCGGGAGGGGCCAGAGGTGGCTACACCTTC
TRBD1 | TRBJ1-1 | 14 | TRBV10-3 | - | CAISLQGMNTEAFF | TGTGCCATCAGTCTACAGGGGATGAACACTGAAGCTTTCTTT
- | TRBJ1-2 | 12 | TRBV7-9 | - | CASSPLSGGYTF | TGTGCCAGCAGTCCTTTATCGGGTGGCTACACCTTC
- | TRBJ2-3 | 18 | TRBV29-1 | few | CSVEVRDWGLTSTDTQYF | TGCAGCGTTGAAGTTCGGGACTGGGGGCTAACTAGCACAGATACGCAGTATTTT
TRBD2 | TRBJ2-3 | 14 | TRBV2 | - | CASNPSGGADTQYF | TGTGCCAGCAACCCTAGCGGGGGGGCAGATACGCAGTATTTT
TRBD1 | TRBJ2-7 | 14 | TRBV29-1 | many | CSVSSGQLSYEQYF | TGCAGCGTTTCATCGGGACAGCTCTCCTACGAGCAGTACTTC
- | TRBJ1-3 | 13 | TRBV6-5 | - | CASSQGFGNTIYF | TGTGCCAGCAGCCAGGGATTTGGCAACACCATATATTTT
- | TRBJ2-7 | 15 | TRBV6-5 | few | CASSYGGEASYEQYF | TGTGCCAGCAGTTACGGTGGGGAGGCATCCTACGAGCAGTACTTC
- | TRBJ1-5 | 14 | TRBV6-2/TRBV6-3 | - | CASSSLELLTPQHF | TGTGCCAGCAGTTCCCTAGAGTTACTTACACCCCAGCATTTT
TRBD1 | TRBJ2-7 | 14 | TRBV5-1 | - | CASSGQGGCYEQYF | TGCGCCAGCAGCGGACAGGGGGGCTGCTACGAGCAGTACTTC
- | TRBJ2-7 | 16 | TRBV5-1 | few | CASSLDPQHASYEQYF | TGCGCCAGCAGCTTGGACCCCCAGCATGCTTCCTACGAGCAGTACTTC
TRBD1 | TRBJ1-1 | 14 | TRBV28 | - | CASSPHRGNTEAFF | TGTGCCAGCAGTCCTCACAGGGGGAACACTGAAGCTTTCTTT
- | TRBJ1-4 | 15 | TRBV28 | - | CASSPLVGGREKLFF | TGTGCCAGCAGTCCTCTCGTTGGAGGCCGGGAAAAACTGTTTTTT
- | TRBJ2-3 | 15 | TRBV25-1 | - | CASSDLGRSTDTQYF | TGTGCCAGCAGTGATCTGGGTCGCAGCACAGATACGCAGTATTTT
- | TRBJ2-7 | 11 | TRBV5-6 | many | CASSLASEQYF | TGTGCCAGCAGCTTAGCAAGTGAGCAGTACTTC
- | TRBJ1-1 | 14 | TRBV2 | few | CASSDTGLTTEAFF | TGTGCCAGCAGTGATACGGGGCTTACGACTGAAGCTTTCTTT
TRBD1 | TRBJ1-1 | 15 | TRBV25-1 | - | CASSALDRGQTEAFF | TGTGCCAGCAGTGCACTGGACAGGGGGCAGACTGAAGCTTTCTTT
TRBD1 | TRBJ1-2 | 13 | TRBV29-1 | - | CSVATGGLRGYTF | TGCAGCGTTGCGACAGGGGGCCTGAGAGGCTACACCTTC
- | TRBJ2-1 | 11 | TRBV12-3/TRBV12-4 | many | CASSPNREQFF | TGTGCCAGCAGTCCAAACAGGGAGCAGTTCTTC